This TCR beta chain stems from a study of T cells in Graves' hyperthyroidism and ophthalmopathy. Study-level results: For ophthalmopathy, model prediction preceded onset by a median roughly 5.9 months.

Points on this clonotype: The antigen remains undetermined.

Diagnoses used clinical symptoms, serum thyroxine and TRAb, thyroid ultrasound and orbital computed tomography. This CDR3 spans 13 amino acids. V lost 3 bases to trimming and J lost 2 bases; unmatched junction nucleotides: 3. Germline V CDR1 and CDR2: DFQATT, SNEGSKA (reference sequence). Amplified TCR beta CDR3 regions came from RNA transcripts. The HTBI primer set drove a first-round RT-PCR of the TCR CDR3. TCRdb reprocessed the multiplex PCR reads with MiXCR, giving one entry per CDR3 protein. In the table there are about 59,000 distinct CDR3 sequences, around 50% of which are singletons. Sequencing used blood. V is TRBV20-1 and J is TRBJ2-7; 8 nucleotides match TRBD2. The sequence derives from a woman aged 55 to 70 with Graves' ophthalmopathy. The CDR3 DNA reads TGCAGTGCTAGGATCGGGAGGGCCTACGAGCAGTACTTC. Protein sequence: CSARIGRAYEQYF.